The next 31 T cell receptor beta chains were all read from a single sample in a study of regulatory T cells in long-lasting Graves disease. Arm-PCR of CDR3 regions with iRepertoire HTBI primers generated TCR beta libraries. TCRdb reprocessed the multiplex PCR reads via MiXCR and lists one record per CDR3 protein. This table has approximately 300,000 distinct CDR3 sequences, about 20% appearing once. Time point here: newly diagnosed GD, antithyroid drugs for less than 3 months. Isolated PBMC RNA provided the starting material for the TCR library. The starting material was peripheral blood mononuclear cells (PBMCs), obtained at new diagnosis, from a patient treated with antithyroid drugs. These receptors all come from a female donor with Graves disease.

Remarks on this clonotype: This could be a read error, since a much larger clone is one nucleotide away. The chain joins TRBV11-2 to TRBJ2-4, with 12 bases that match TRBD2. The assigned J gene may be wrong: the sequence end matches TRBJ2-1 better. Looked up from germline, CDR1 is SGHAT and CDR2 is FQNNGV. This CDR3 is 15 amino acids long. The CDR3 DNA reads TGTGCCAGCAGCCCGTCGACTAGCGGGAGTGGTATTCAGTTCTTC. This codes for CASSPSTSGSGIQFF.

This clonotype was detected many times. The V call is TRBV10-3, the J call TRBJ2-1; 9 bases match TRBD1. Germline CDR1 reads ENHRY; CDR2 reads SYGVKD. The V and J ends lost 4 bases and 8 bases, in that order; junction bases with no gene match: 9. The CDR3 spans 15 residues. The CDR3 loop reads CAISVGTGQDDEQFF. CDR3 coding DNA: TGTGCCATCAGTGTAGGGACAGGGCAGGATGATGAGCAGTTCTTC.

This clonotype appeared many times. The chain combines TRBV7-8 with TRBJ2-2; D is uncertain. This CDR3 has 16 amino acids. Trimming removed 1 base from V and 1 base from J, with 10 bases in between. The germline V gene has CDR1 SGHVS and CDR2 FQNEAQ. The CDR3 spells CASSLVPLRNTGELFF. Written as DNA, the CDR3 is TGTGCCAGCAGCTTAGTTCCCTTAAGGAACACCGGGGAGCTGTTTTTT.

This chain links TRBV20-1 with TRBJ2-1; weak D call: TRBD1 (6 bases). The V gene lost 6 bases and the J gene lost 8 bases, with 14 bases spanning the gap. Germline assignment: CDR1 DFQATT and CDR2 SNEGSKA (reference sequence). This CDR3 contains 12 residues. The DNA for the CDR3 is TGCAGTGCAGAGGGGGTCTTTGATGAGCAGTTCTTC. The encoded protein is CSAEGVFDEQFF.

V is TRBV11-2 and J is TRBJ2-1, with TRBD1 matching over 8 bases. J gave up 4 bases and V 0 bases, and 5 bases lay outside the gene matches. Germline V gene lookup returns CDR1 SGHAT and CDR2 FQNNGV. The CDR3 length is 16 residues. CDR3 loop: CASSLEGGQVYNEQFF. For the CDR3, the DNA is TGTGCCAGCAGCTTAGAGGGGGGACAGGTGTACAATGAGCAGTTCTTC.

This clonotype was detected many times. The genes are TRBV29-1 and TRBJ2-3; 10 bases line up with TRBD1. The CDR3 contains 14 residues. V lost 4 bases to trimming and J lost 5 bases; unmatched junction nucleotides: 6. Per germline, CDR1 SQVTM and CDR2 ANQGSEA. This CDR3 reads CSVVTGGFEDTQYF. The CDR3 DNA sequence: TGCAGCGTTGTGACAGGGGGCTTCGAAGATACGCAGTATTTT.

The gene calls are TRBV12-3 or TRBV12-4 and TRBJ2-2; D remains ambiguous. The V gene lost 6 bases and the J gene lost 5 bases, with 10 bases spanning the gap. The CDR3 contains 13 residues. The DNA for the CDR3 is TGTGCCAGCAGATTTCTGGAGACCGGGGAGCTGTTTTTT. Translating gives CASRFLETGELFF.

The chain uses TRBV20-1 and TRBJ2-7; D may match TRBD1 or TRBD2 (5 bases each). Germline lookup yields CDR1 DFQATT and CDR2 SNEGSKA (reference sequence). The CDR3 loop spans 16 amino acids. Trimming removed 1 base at V and 2 bases at J, with 18 bases between. This CDR3 is CSARGTGTPSAYEQYF. Written as DNA, the CDR3 is TGCAGTGCTAGAGGTACCGGGACGCCCTCTGCCTACGAGCAGTACTTC.

This clonotype appeared many times. The V call is TRBV2, the J call TRBJ2-1; 13 nucleotides align to TRBD2. CDR3 length: 15 residues. From germline, CDR1 is SNHLY and CDR2 FYNNEI. The V and J ends lost 8 bases and 2 bases, in that order; junction bases with no gene match: 3. The CDR3 DNA is TGTGCCAGCCAGGGGACTAGCGGGACCTACAATGAGCAGTTCTTC. This sequence encodes CASQGTSGTYNEQFF.

This clonotype was observed many times. The V and J genes are TRBV24-1 and TRBJ2-5; D not resolved. The germline V gene has CDR1 KGHDR and CDR2 SFDVKD. This CDR3 comprises 12 residues. The germline V and J ends were trimmed by 1 base and 5 bases, with 4 bases remaining between them. In DNA form, the CDR3 reads TGTGCCACCAGTGATTTTAAGGAGACCCAGTACTTC. Protein product: CATSDFKETQYF.

This clonotype was picked up many times. The chain combines TRBV11-3 with TRBJ2-5; the D is unclear. The CDR3 spans 11 residues. Germline loops: CDR1 SGHNT, CDR2 YENEEA. Trimming removed 5 bases from V and 5 bases from J, with 6 bases in between. CDR3 bases: TGTGCCAGCAGCAAAGGGGAGACCCAGTACTTC. Its translation is CASSKGETQYF. Combining the CDR3 with reference TRBV11-3 and TRBJ2-5 gives the whole variable domain EAGVVQSPRYKIIEKKQPVAFWCNPISGHNTLYWYLQNLGQGPELLIRYENEEAVDDSQLPKDRFSAERLKGVDSTLKIQPAELGDSAVYLCASSKGETQYFGPGTRLLVL.

This clonotype has just a few counts. The chain joins TRBV18 to TRBJ1-1; D might be TRBD1 (5 bases). The length of the CDR3 is 15 residues. Trimming stripped 2 bases from V and 2 bases from J, with 12 bases between. CDR1 is KGHSH, CDR2 LQKENI, per germline. The CDR3 nucleotides read TGTGCCAGCTCACCAAATCGGGGACTAAACACTGAAGCTTTCTTT. Translation gives CASSPNRGLNTEAFF.

This clonotype was detected ten times or more. The CDR3 nucleotides are TGTGCCAGCATGGGAGGGGGCGGGGGGGAGCAGTACTTC. It encodes CASMGGGGGEQYF. This chain links TRBV6-1 with TRBJ2-7; possible D gene TRBD2, 8 bases. With 7 bases removed from V and 7 bases from J, the gap between germline ends came to 17 bases. Germline lookup yields CDR1 MNHNS and CDR2 SASEGT. CDR3 length: 13 amino acids.

This clonotype was found a few times. The chain combines TRBV18 with TRBJ1-1, with 8 bases fitting TRBD1. V shed 6 bases, J shed 3 bases, and the junction held 6 bases outside the gene matches. Germline CDR1 and CDR2: KGHSH and LQKENI. This CDR3 spans 14 amino acids. In DNA form, the CDR3 reads TGTGCCAGCTCCGGTCAACAGGGGGACACTGAAGCTTTCTTT. This sequence encodes CASSGQQGDTEAFF.

This clonotype has more than one count but fewer than ten. The gene calls are TRBV12-3 or TRBV12-4 and TRBJ2-7; TRBD1 or TRBD2 may be the D gene (5 bases each). V was clipped by 6 bases and J by 6 bases, with 18 bases between them. This CDR3 is 14 amino acids long. The CDR3 protein is CASSPIGAGVEQYF. Written as DNA, the CDR3 is TGTGCCAGCAGCCCGATTGGGGCGGGCGTCGAGCAGTACTTC.

This clonotype was detected ten times or more. The chain uses TRBV27 and TRBJ1-5; possibly TRBD1 for D (5 bases). Trimming stripped 5 bases from V and 3 bases from J, with 14 bases between. This CDR3 comprises 15 residues. Germline V gene data show CDR1 as MNHEY and CDR2 as SMNVEV (reference sequence). This chain's CDR3 is CASSPLRQINQPQHF. In nucleotides, the CDR3 is TGTGCCAGCAGTCCCCTTCGACAGATCAATCAGCCCCAGCATTTT.

The CDR3 nucleotides are TGCAGTGCTGATTGGACAGGGGTGGTAGAGACCCAGTACTTC. Encoded protein: CSADWTGVVETQYF. The chain couples TRBV20-1 to TRBJ2-5, with 9 bases matching TRBD1. With V trimmed by 5 bases and J by 4 bases, 8 bases remained unmatched. Germline loops: CDR1 DFQATT, CDR2 SNEGSKA (reference sequence). This CDR3 is built from 14 residues.

The J gene is TRBJ1-2, the V gene TRBV24-1; TRBD1 matches 8 bases. The CDR3 has 14 amino acids. The V and J ends lost 4 bases and 8 bases, in that order; junction bases with no gene match: 8. Germline V gene lookup returns CDR1 KGHDR and CDR2 SFDVKD. CDR3 bases: TGTGCCACCAGTGACAGCGACAGGGGTGGCGGCTACACCTTC. Its protein is CATSDSDRGGGYTF.

This clonotype showed up just a few times. CDR3 in amino acids: CASSLTPPGQWGEQYF. The DNA of the CDR3 is TGCGCCAGCAGCTTGACTCCCCCGGGACAGTGGGGCGAGCAGTACTTC. The J gene is TRBJ2-7, the V gene TRBV5-1, with 7 nucleotides matching TRBD1. Trimming cost V 1 base and J 6 bases; bases outside gene matches: 13. The CDR3 is made up of 16 amino acids. The germline gives CDR1 SGHRS, CDR2 YFSETQ.

This clonotype was found many times. The chain couples TRBV28 to TRBJ1-5; 10 nucleotides line up with TRBD1. CDR1 is MDHEN and CDR2 is SYDVKM in the germline V gene. CDR3 length: 18 residues. Trimming removed 5 bases from V and 0 bases from J; junction bases left unmatched: 10. Here the CDR3 DNA reads TGTGCCAGCAGTAAGGGGACAGGGGTCAACCATAGCAATCAGCCCCAGCATTTT. The encoded protein is CASSKGTGVNHSNQPQHF.

The rearrangement links TRBV30 to TRBJ2-3, with D maybe TRBD2 (6 bases). Trimming pared 4 bases from V and 5 bases from J, leaving 13 bases between. CDR3 size: 13 residues. The germline V gene encodes CDR1 GTSNPN and CDR2 SVGIG (reference sequence). CDR3 DNA sequence: TGTGCCTGGAAGACGGGAGCCGGAGATACGCAGTATTTT. The encoded protein is CAWKTGAGDTQYF.

This clonotype was observed many times. The chain joins TRBV12-3 or TRBV12-4 to TRBJ2-5; D perhaps matches TRBD1 (6 bases). Trimming stripped 6 bases from V and 5 bases from J, with 19 bases between. The CDR3 runs to 15 residues. The CDR3 sequence: CASSNTLRGSETQYF. CDR3 coding DNA: TGTGCCAGCAGCAACACCCTGAGGGGGTCGGAGACCCAGTACTTC.

The chain couples TRBV2 to TRBJ2-7; tentative D call: TRBD2 (7 bases). CDR1 and CDR2 (germline): SNHLY, FYNNEI. The CDR3 sequence is 15 residues long. Trimming pared 1 base from V and 4 bases from J, leaving 14 bases between. The DNA of the CDR3 is TGTGCCAGCAGTGAAGAGGGGGGGACTTATTACGAGCAGTACTTC. It yields the protein CASSEEGGTYYEQYF. Full variable domain (remainder filled in from reference TRBV2 and TRBJ2-7): EPEVTQTPSHQVTQMGQEVILRCVPISNHLYFYWYRQILGQKVEFLVSFYNNEISEKSEIFDDQFSVERPDGSNFTLKIRSTKLEDSAMYFCASSEEGGTYYEQYFGPGTRLTVT.

This clonotype occurred many times. The rearrangement links TRBV12-5 to TRBJ2-3; TRBD2 might be the D (6 bases). This CDR3 is 15 amino acids long. Trimming pared 3 bases from V and 4 bases from J, leaving 14 bases between. Germline V lookup: CDR1 LGHNT, CDR2 FRNRAP. CDR3 DNA: TGTGCTAGTGGTTTTCTCGGGAGAGGGGCAGATACGCAGTATTTT. Translated: CASGFLGRGADTQYF.

The sample holds a few counts of this clonotype. This sequence joins TRBV20-1 and TRBJ2-7; 11 bases map to TRBD2. The V segment lost 1 base and the J segment 6 bases; nucleotides outside the gene matches: 8. The CDR3 has 15 residues. In germline, CDR1 is DFQATT, CDR2 SNEGSKA (reference sequence). CDR3 nucleotide sequence: TGCAGTGCTAGAGCACCGGGACTAGCGGTGGGCGAGCAGTACTTC. Encoded protein: CSARAPGLAVGEQYF.

This clonotype was detected many times. J is TRBJ2-7 and V is TRBV30, with 11 bases lining up with TRBD1. Germline V gene lookup returns CDR1 GTSNPN and CDR2 SVGIG (reference sequence). The CDR3 is 15 residues long. The ends lost 0 bases at V and 5 bases at J; junction bases unmatched: 6. The chain's CDR3 is CAWSVPGQGVDEQYF. The CDR3, as DNA: TGTGCCTGGAGTGTACCGGGACAGGGGGTCGACGAGCAGTACTTC.

V and J are TRBV6-5 and TRBJ1-1; the D gene is possibly TRBD1 (6 bases). This CDR3 is built from 16 residues. From germline, CDR1 is MNHEY and CDR2 SVGAGI. Trimming cost V 1 base and J 4 bases, with 16 bases left between them. The CDR3 DNA sequence: TGTGCCAGCAGTTACTATCTTGGGAAAGGGGGCACTGAAGCTTTCTTT. Encoded protein: CASSYYLGKGGTEAFF.

This clonotype appeared many times. V is TRBV11-2 and J is TRBJ1-2, with a possible D match to TRBD1 (5 bases). This CDR3 is built from 14 residues. Trimming took off 5 bases at V and 6 bases at J, with 16 bases between the two ends. Germline V lookup: CDR1 SGHAT, CDR2 FQNNGV. CDR3 loop: CASSPSGQTHGYTF. In nucleotides, the CDR3 is TGTGCCAGCAGCCCCTCGGGGCAAACGCATGGCTACACCTTC.

This clonotype has just one count. A single base separates this from a much larger clone, so it may be a read error. The V and J genes are TRBV27 and TRBJ2-3, with 7 bases fitting TRBD1. The CDR3 has 15 amino acids. In germline, CDR1 is MNHEY, CDR2 SMNVEV (reference sequence). The CDR3 coding sequence is TGTGCCGGCAGCTACACCCGGGACAGCACCAATACGCAGTATTTT. It codes for CAGSYTRDSTNTQYF.

This clonotype was observed at least ten times. This chain uses TRBV7-3 with TRBJ2-7; D ambiguous. Looked up from germline, CDR1 is SGHTA and CDR2 is FQGTGA. V shed 0 bases and J shed 5 bases, with 11 bases lying between them. The CDR3 extends over 14 amino acids. The CDR3 nucleotides are TGTGCCAGCAGCTTAACGGATTCGGCCCACGAGCAGTACTTC. Protein product: CASSLTDSAHEQYF.

This clonotype appeared many times. The chain recombines TRBV6-1 with TRBJ2-1, with D unresolved. Germline CDR1 MNHNS, CDR2 SASEGT. V was trimmed by 0 bases and J by 5 bases, leaving 5 bases between them. CDR3 length equals 13 residues. The chain's CDR3 is CASSEARDNEQFF. Written as DNA, the CDR3 is TGTGCCAGCAGTGAAGCTAGGGACAATGAGCAGTTCTTC.